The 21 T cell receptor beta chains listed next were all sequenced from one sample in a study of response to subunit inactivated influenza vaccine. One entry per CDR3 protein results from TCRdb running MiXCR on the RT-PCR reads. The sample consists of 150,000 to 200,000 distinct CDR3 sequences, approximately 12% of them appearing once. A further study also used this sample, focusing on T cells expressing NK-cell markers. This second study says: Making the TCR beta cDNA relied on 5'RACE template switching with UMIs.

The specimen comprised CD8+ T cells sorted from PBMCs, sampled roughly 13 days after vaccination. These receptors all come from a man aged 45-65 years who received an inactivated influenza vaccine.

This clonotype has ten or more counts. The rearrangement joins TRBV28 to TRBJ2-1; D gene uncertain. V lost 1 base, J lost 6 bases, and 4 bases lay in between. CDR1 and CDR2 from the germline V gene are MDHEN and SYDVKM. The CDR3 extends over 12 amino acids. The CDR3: CASSLLGNEQFF. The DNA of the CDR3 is TGTGCCAGCAGTTTATTGGGCAATGAGCAGTTCTTC.

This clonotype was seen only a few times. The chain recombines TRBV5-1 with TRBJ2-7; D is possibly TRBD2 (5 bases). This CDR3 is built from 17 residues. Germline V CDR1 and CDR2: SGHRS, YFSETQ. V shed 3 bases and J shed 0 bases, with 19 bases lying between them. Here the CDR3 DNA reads TGCGCCAGCAGCTCACAACACCTCGGGGTTCTCTCCTACGAGCAGTACTTC. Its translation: CASSSQHLGVLSYEQYF.

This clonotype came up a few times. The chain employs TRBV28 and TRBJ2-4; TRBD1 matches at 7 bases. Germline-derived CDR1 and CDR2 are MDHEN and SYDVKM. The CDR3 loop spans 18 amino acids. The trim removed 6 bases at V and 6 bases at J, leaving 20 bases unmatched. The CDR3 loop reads CASSFHEPNRGLRNIQYF. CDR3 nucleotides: TGTGCCAGCAGCTTCCACGAACCTAACAGGGGATTAAGAAACATTCAGTACTTC. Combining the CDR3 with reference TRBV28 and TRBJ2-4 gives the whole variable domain DVKVTQSSRYLVKRTGEKVFLECVQDMDHENMFWYRQDPGLGLRLIYFSYDVKMKEKGDIPEGYSVSREKKERFSLILESASTNQTSMYLCASSFHEPNRGLRNIQYFGAGTRLSVL.

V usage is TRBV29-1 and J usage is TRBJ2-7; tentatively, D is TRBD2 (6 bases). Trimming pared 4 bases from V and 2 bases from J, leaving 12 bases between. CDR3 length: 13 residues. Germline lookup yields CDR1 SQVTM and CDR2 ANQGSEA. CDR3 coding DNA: TGCAGCGTTGGGGGCGGGGAACCCTACGAGCAGTACTTC. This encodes CSVGGGEPYEQYF.

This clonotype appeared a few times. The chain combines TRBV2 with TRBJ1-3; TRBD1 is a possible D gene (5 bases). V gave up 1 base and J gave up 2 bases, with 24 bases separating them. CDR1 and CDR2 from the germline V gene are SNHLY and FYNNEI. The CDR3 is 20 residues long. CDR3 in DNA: TGTGCCAGCAGTGAAGACCGGACACACGAGGGATGGAGGACTGGAAACACCATATATTTT. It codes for CASSEDRTHEGWRTGNTIYF.

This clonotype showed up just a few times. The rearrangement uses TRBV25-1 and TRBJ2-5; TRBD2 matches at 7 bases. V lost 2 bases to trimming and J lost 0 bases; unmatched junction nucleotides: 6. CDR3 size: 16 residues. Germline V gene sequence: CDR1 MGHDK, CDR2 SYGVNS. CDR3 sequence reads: CASSETPRGDQETQYF. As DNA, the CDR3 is TGTGCCAGCAGTGAAACCCCACGGGGGGACCAAGAGACCCAGTACTTC.

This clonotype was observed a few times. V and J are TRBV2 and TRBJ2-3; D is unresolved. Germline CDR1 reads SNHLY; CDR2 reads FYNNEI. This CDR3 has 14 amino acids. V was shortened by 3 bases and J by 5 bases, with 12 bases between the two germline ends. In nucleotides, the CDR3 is TGTGCCAGCAGTGATAACCGTAGATTAGATACGCAGTATTTT. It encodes CASSDNRRLDTQYF.

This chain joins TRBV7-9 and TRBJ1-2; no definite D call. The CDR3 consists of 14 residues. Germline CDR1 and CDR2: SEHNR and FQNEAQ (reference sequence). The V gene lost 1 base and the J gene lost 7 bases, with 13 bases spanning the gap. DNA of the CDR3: TGTGCCAGCAGCTTAGAGTTGACCGAGGGTGGCTACACCTTC. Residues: CASSLELTEGGYTF.

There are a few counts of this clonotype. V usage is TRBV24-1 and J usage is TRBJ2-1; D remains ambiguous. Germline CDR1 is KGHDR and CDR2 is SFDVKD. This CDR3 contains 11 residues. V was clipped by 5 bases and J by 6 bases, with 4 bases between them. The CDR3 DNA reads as TGTGCCACCAGTGCTGTCAATGAGCAGTTCTTC. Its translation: CATSAVNEQFF.

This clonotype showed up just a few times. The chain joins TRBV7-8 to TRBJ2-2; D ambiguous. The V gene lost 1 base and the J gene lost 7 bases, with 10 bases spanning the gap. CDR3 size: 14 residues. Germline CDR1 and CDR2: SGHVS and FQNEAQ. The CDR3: CASSLVVVDGELFF. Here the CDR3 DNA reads TGTGCCAGCAGCTTAGTAGTGGTGGACGGGGAGCTGTTTTTT. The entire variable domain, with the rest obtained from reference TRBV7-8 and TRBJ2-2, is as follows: GAGVSQSPRYKVAKRGQDVALRCDPISGHVSLFWYQQALGQGPEFLTYFQNEAQLDKSGLPSDRFFAERPEGSVSTLKIQRTQQEDSAVYLCASSLVVVDGELFFGEGSRLTVL.

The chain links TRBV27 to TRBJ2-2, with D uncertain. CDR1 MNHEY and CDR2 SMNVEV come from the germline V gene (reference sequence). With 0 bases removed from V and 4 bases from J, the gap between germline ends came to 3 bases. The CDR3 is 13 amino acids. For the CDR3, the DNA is TGTGCCAGCAGTTTATCACCCACCGGGGAGCTGTTTTTT. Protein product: CASSLSPTGELFF.

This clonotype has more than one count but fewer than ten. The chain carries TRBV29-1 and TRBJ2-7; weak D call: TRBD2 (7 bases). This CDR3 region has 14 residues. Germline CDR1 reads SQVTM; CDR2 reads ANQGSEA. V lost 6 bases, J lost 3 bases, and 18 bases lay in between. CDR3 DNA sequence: TGCAGCGTAGCAGAACCAGGGGAGGGCTACGAGCAGTACTTC. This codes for CSVAEPGEGYEQYF.

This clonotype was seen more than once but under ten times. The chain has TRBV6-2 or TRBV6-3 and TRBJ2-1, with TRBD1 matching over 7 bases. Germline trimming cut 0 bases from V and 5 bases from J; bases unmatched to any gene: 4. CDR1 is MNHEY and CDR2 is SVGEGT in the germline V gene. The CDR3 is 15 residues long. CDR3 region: CASSYSGQGDNEQFF. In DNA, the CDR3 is TGTGCCAGCAGTTACTCTGGGCAGGGGGACAATGAGCAGTTCTTC.

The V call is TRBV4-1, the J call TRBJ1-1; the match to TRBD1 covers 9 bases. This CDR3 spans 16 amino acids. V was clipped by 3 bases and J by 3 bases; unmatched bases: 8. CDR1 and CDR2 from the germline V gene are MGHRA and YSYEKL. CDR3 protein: CASSQGQGVMDTEAFF. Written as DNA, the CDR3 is TGCGCCAGCAGCCAGGGACAGGGAGTAATGGACACTGAAGCTTTCTTT.

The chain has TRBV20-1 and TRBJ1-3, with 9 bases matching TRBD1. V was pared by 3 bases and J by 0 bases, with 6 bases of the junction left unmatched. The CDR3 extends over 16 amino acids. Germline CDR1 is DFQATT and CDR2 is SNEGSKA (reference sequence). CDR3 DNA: TGCAGTGCTAGGTACGGGACAGGGAGCTCTGGAAACACCATATATTTT. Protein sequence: CSARYGTGSSGNTIYF.

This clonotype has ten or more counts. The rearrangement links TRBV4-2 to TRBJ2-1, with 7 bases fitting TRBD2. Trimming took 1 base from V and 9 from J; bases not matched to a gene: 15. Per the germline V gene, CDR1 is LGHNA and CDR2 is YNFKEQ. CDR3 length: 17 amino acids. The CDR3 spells CASSQVAGLGTVAEQFF. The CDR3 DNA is TGTGCCAGCAGCCAAGTTGCAGGACTAGGGACCGTTGCTGAGCAGTTCTTC.

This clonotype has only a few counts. The CDR3 bases are TGTGCCAGCAGTCCCCCGACAAGCTATGGCTACACCTTC. This encodes CASSPPTSYGYTF. The chain couples TRBV28 to TRBJ1-2; D remains ambiguous. Germline CDR1 and CDR2: MDHEN and SYDVKM. V gave up 5 bases and J gave up 4 bases, with 11 bases separating them. The CDR3 runs to 13 residues.

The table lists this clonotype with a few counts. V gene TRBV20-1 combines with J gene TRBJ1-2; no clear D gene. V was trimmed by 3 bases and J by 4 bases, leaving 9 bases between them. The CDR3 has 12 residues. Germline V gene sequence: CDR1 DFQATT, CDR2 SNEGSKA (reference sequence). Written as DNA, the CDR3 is TGCAGTGCTAGGGTGACCTTCTATGGCTACACCTTC. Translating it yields CSARVTFYGYTF.

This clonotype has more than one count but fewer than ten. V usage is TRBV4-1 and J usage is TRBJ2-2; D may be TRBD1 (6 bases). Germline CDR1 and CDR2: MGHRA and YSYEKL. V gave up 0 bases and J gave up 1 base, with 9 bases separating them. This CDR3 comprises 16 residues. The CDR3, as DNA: TGCGCCAGCAGCCAAGACGGGACAAGGAACACCGGGGAGCTGTTTTTT. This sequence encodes CASSQDGTRNTGELFF.

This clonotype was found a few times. CDR3 in amino acids: CASSQEGLAGANEQFF. The DNA of the CDR3 is TGCGCCAGCAGCCAAGAAGGACTAGCGGGAGCGAATGAGCAGTTCTTC. This chain uses TRBV4-3 with TRBJ2-1; 13 bases fit TRBD2. Germline-derived CDR1 and CDR2 are LGHNA and YSLEER. This CDR3 has 16 amino acids. V trimming: 0 bases; J trimming: 7 bases; junction bases outside the gene matches: 3.

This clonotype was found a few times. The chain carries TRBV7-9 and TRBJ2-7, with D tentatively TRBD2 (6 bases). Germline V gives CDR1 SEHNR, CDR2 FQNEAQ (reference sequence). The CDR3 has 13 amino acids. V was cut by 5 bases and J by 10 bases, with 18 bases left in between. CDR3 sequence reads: CASSLYWEDRQYF. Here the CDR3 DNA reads TGTGCCAGCAGCCTATACTGGGAGGACCGACAGTACTTC.